This passage covers 2 T cell receptor beta chains from one sample sequenced in a study of blood T cell repertoires in COVID-19. TCRdb's copy holds only in-frame clones and misses some; the assay was immunoSEQ multiplex PCR. The sample shows 120,000 to 150,000 clones, approximately 86% of them seen only once. Sequenced sample: peripheral blood. The receptors here all came from a woman aged 50 to 60 with acute or convalescent COVID-19.

CDR3 bases: TGTGCCAGTTGCCTGGGACAGGGTATTCGGCCCCAGCATTTT. Its protein product is CASCLGQGIRPQHF. The J gene is TRBJ1-5, the V gene TRBV19; TRBD1 matches 9 bases. CDR1 is LNHDA, CDR2 SQIVND, per germline (reference sequence). V trimming: 8 bases; J trimming: 9 bases; junction bases outside the gene matches: 11. CDR3 size: 14 residues.

CDR3 protein: CASSAEARTEAFF. CDR3 nucleotide sequence: TGTGCCAGCAGCGCGGAAGCGCGCACTGAAGCTTTCTTT. This chain links TRBV9 with TRBJ1-1, with D unresolved. Germline CDR1 and CDR2: SGDLS and YYNGEE. Between the trimmed V and J ends, which lost 3 bases and 4 bases, there was a span of 10 bases. This CDR3 has 13 residues.